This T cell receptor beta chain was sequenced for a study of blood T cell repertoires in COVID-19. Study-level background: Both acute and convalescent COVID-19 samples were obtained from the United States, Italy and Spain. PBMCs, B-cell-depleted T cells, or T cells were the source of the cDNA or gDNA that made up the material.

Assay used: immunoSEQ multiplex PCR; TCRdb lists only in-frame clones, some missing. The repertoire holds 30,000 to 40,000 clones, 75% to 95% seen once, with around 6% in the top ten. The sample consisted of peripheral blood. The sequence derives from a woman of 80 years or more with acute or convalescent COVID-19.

CDR3 coding DNA: TGCGCCAGCAGAGACCAGGGGGAGAACACTGAAGCTTTCTTT. This codes for CASRDQGENTEAFF. V gene TRBV5-1 combines with J gene TRBJ1-1; 7 bases align to TRBD1. The CDR3 has 14 amino acids. The junction had 5 bases not matched to a gene; V was cut back by 5 bases and J by 1 base. In germline, CDR1 is SGHRS, CDR2 YFSETQ.